Below are 18 T cell receptor beta chains sequenced from a single sample in a study of shared clonotypes between healthy human individuals. Method: immunoSEQ multiplex PCR; TCRdb's copy keeps in-frame clones and lacks some. The sample holds about 600,000 clones; around 97% are singletons and the top ten take about 0.06%. Specimen: naive CD4+ T cells sorted from blood. Indicated subset: CD45RA+ positively selected. The source is a woman between 25 and 40 years old in good health.

The chain employs TRBV19 and TRBJ1-2; weak D call: TRBD1 (5 bases). The V end was cut by 7 bases, the J end by 8 bases, with 11 bases between. The CDR3 length is 11 residues. CDR1 is LNHDA and CDR2 is SQIVND in the germline V gene (reference sequence). The CDR3: CASIDSEGYTF. The DNA of the CDR3 is TGTGCCAGTATAGACAGCGAGGGCTACACCTTC. The whole variable domain, remainder taken from reference TRBV19 and TRBJ1-2, is DGGITQSPKYLFRKEGQNVTLSCEQNLNHDAMYWYRQDPGQGLRLIYYSQIVNDFQKGDIAEGYSVSREKKESFPLTVTSAQKNPTAFYLCASIDSEGYTFGSGTRLTVV.

The gene calls are TRBV4-1 and TRBJ2-7; 7 positions agree with TRBD2. CDR3 length: 17 residues. V trimming: 3 bases; J trimming: 2 bases; junction bases outside the gene matches: 13. CDR1 is MGHRA and CDR2 is YSYEKL in the germline V gene. The DNA for the CDR3 is TGCGCCAGCAGCCAGATAGGGAGGGGCGGTCTGACCTACGAGCAGTACTTC. Amino acids: CASSQIGRGGLTYEQYF.

This chain joins TRBV29-1 and TRBJ1-5; weak D call: TRBD1 (6 bases). The germline V gene encodes CDR1 SQVTM and CDR2 ANQGSEA. This CDR3 is 14 amino acids long. The ends were cut back, 6 bases at V and 7 bases at J, with 19 bases in the middle. In DNA, the CDR3 is TGCAGCGTGGCCCTAGGAGGGGGGGGGCAGCCCCAGCATTTT. Residues: CSVALGGGGQPQHF.

This rearrangement joins TRBV21-1 to TRBJ2-7. TRBV21-1 is a pseudogene locus. The CDR3 length is 12 residues. The CDR3 DNA is TGTGCCAGCAGCAAAGTTCCCTACGAGCAGTACTTC. Its translation is CASSKVPYEQYF.

The chain combines TRBV5-1 with TRBJ2-2, with TRBD2 as a possible D gene (5 bases). The CDR3 contains 13 residues. V shed 4 bases and J shed 1 base, with 5 bases lying between them. The germline V gene has CDR1 SGHRS and CDR2 YFSETQ. The CDR3: CASSRGNTGELFF. The CDR3 DNA reads TGCGCCAGCAGCCGGGGGAACACCGGGGAGCTGTTTTTT.

V is TRBV6-5 and J is TRBJ1-2, with D unresolved. This CDR3 is built from 15 residues. Looked up from germline, CDR1 is MNHEY and CDR2 is SVGAGI. V was cut by 5 bases and J by 1 base, with 14 bases left in between. CDR3 protein: CASSKRRVFNYGYTF. The CDR3 nucleotides are TGTGCCAGCAGTAAGAGGAGGGTTTTTAACTATGGCTACACCTTC.

The V gene is TRBV11-2, the J gene TRBJ1-2; TRBD1 aligns across 9 bases. Trimming took 6 bases from V and 8 from J; bases not matched to a gene: 13. The CDR3 has 15 amino acids. Germline CDR1 reads SGHAT; CDR2 reads FQNNGV. DNA of the CDR3: TGTGCCAGCAGTCCAGTTAAAGTTGACAGGGGGGGCTACACCTTC. Amino acids: CASSPVKVDRGGYTF.

The rearrangement joins TRBV19 to TRBJ2-1; D remains ambiguous. This CDR3 comprises 14 residues. V gave up 7 bases and J gave up 4 bases, with 14 bases separating them. Germline V CDR1 and CDR2: LNHDA, SQIVND (reference sequence). Here the CDR3 DNA reads TGTGCCAGTAAACAACTCGACGGGTACAATGAGCAGTTCTTC. As protein: CASKQLDGYNEQFF.

The rearrangement joins TRBV19 to TRBJ2-7; possibly TRBD2 for D (5 bases). Germline CDR1 is LNHDA and CDR2 is SQIVND (reference sequence). CDR3 size: 15 residues. V was trimmed by 3 bases and J by 3 bases, leaving 15 bases between them. Written as DNA, the CDR3 is TGTGCCAGTAGTATCATTGAGGCGGGTAACTACGAGCAGTACTTC. It translates to CASSIIEAGNYEQYF.

The gene calls are TRBV10-1 and TRBJ2-5; 11 nucleotides align to TRBD2. Germline V gene data show CDR1 as WNHNN and CDR2 as SYGVQD (reference sequence). Trimming removed 0 bases from V and 2 bases from J; junction bases left unmatched: 5. This CDR3 comprises 17 residues. CDR3 loop: CASSESRLAGKQETQYF. CDR3 nucleotides: TGCGCCAGCAGTGAGTCGCGACTAGCGGGGAAACAAGAGACCCAGTACTTC.

This sequence joins TRBV10-2 and TRBJ2-2; 8 bases map to TRBD1. This CDR3 region has 13 residues. Germline CDR1 and CDR2: WSHSY and SAAADI. With 6 bases clipped from V and 7 bases from J, the junction kept 4 bases outside the gene matches. In nucleotides, the CDR3 is TGCGCCAGCAGAAGGACAGGGATCGGGGAGCTGTTTTTT. Translating gives CASRRTGIGELFF.

This clone was seen once. CDR3 DNA sequence: TGTGCCAGCAGCTCGCGCGCGCGGGGTGGCTCTGGCTACACCTTC. This encodes CASSSRARGGSGYTF. The rearrangement joins TRBV5-6 to TRBJ1-2; D gene ambiguous. V gave up 3 bases and J gave up 7 bases, with 19 bases separating them. This CDR3 is built from 15 residues. Germline CDR1 is SGHDT and CDR2 is YYEEEE.

This clone occurred once. The CDR3 nucleotides are TGTGCCAGTACATGGGTGAGCTCTGCACTGGTTCCCTATGGCTACACCTTC. This gives the protein CASTWVSSALVPYGYTF. The genes are TRBV19 and TRBJ1-2; D gene ambiguous. Germline CDR1 is LNHDA and CDR2 is SQIVND (reference sequence). Trimming left V 7 bases short and J 4 bases short, with 25 bases between. The CDR3 length is 17 residues.

This clone was counted only a few times. This sequence joins TRBV4-1 and TRBJ2-7, with a weak D call TRBD2 (6 bases). Germline V gene sequence: CDR1 MGHRA, CDR2 YSYEKL. The CDR3 is 11 amino acids. V was trimmed by 4 bases and J by 9 bases, leaving 10 bases between them. The DNA of the CDR3 is TGCGCCAGCAGCCGGGGAGGTCGGCAGTACTTC. Translated, it gives CASSRGGRQYF.

The rearrangement uses TRBV19 and TRBJ2-1; 8 bases fit TRBD2. Germline V gene data show CDR1 as LNHDA and CDR2 as SQIVND (reference sequence). The CDR3 extends over 15 amino acids. With V trimmed by 2 bases and J by 2 bases, 2 bases remained unmatched. In DNA, the CDR3 is TGTGCCAGTAGTATACCAGCGGGAGCCTACAATGAGCAGTTCTTC. Translation gives CASSIPAGAYNEQFF.

This chain connects TRBV30 to TRBJ2-1, with 7 bases lining up with TRBD2. Germline-derived CDR1 and CDR2 are GTSNPN and SVGIG (reference sequence). The CDR3 runs 15 residues. The V and J ends lost 0 bases and 4 bases, in that order; junction bases with no gene match: 6. This CDR3 reads CAWSVGGAGYNEQFF. DNA for the CDR3: TGTGCCTGGAGTGTGGGAGGGGCAGGGTACAATGAGCAGTTCTTC.

The chain couples TRBV5-1 to TRBJ2-5; a weak D match, TRBD2 (6 bases). V lost 0 bases and J lost 2, with 14 bases in between. The CDR3 contains 16 residues. From germline, CDR1 is SGHRS and CDR2 YFSETQ. CDR3 in amino acids: CASSLERTIAQETQYF. CDR3 nucleotides: TGCGCCAGCAGCTTGGAAAGGACTATAGCACAAGAGACCCAGTACTTC.

The V and J genes are TRBV7-7 and TRBJ2-2; TRBD2 agrees at 11 bases. V lost 5 bases to trimming and J lost 4 bases; unmatched junction nucleotides: 3. The CDR3 covers 15 residues. The germline gives CDR1 SSHAT, CDR2 FNYEAQ (reference sequence). The CDR3 spells CASSQGLAGTGELFF. The CDR3 DNA follows: TGTGCCAGCAGCCAAGGACTAGCGGGCACCGGGGAGCTGTTTTTT.